This T cell receptor beta chain appears in the sequencing data of a study of T cell responses to AZD1222 COVID-19 vaccine. Overall study findings and caveats: Just a handful of AZD1222 recipients were seropositive at baseline. At 160-218 and 743-854, vaccine-associated CD4 TCRs were dominant, and they spanned spike. Donors in the cohort were predominantly white British and more often female, and clonal diversity was possibly underestimated.

With respect to this clone: Its antigen is not identified.

The assay was immunoSEQ multiplex PCR, and TCRdb's table has in-frame clones only and misses some. This table has 160,000 or so clones, 85% to 95% appearing once. V lost 2 bases and J lost 6; bases outside the gene matches: 5. The germline CDR1 and CDR2 sequences are SGHRS and YFSETQ. The CDR3 is 14 residues long. The gene calls are TRBV5-1 and TRBJ2-7, with TRBD2 matching 10 bases. The sequencing used peripheral blood, collected on day 0 of AZD1222 vaccination. The TCR originated in an adult in good health. In nucleotides, the CDR3 is TGCGCCAGCAGCTTAAGCGGGAGGGCCTCCGAGCAGTACTTC. It codes for CASSLSGRASEQYF.